A single TCR beta chain is shown here with its context. Its cognate antigen is unknown. Trimming took 5 bases from V and 7 from J; bases not matched to a gene: 6. This CDR3 region has 15 residues. The V gene's germline CDR1 is MNHEY and CDR2 SVGAGI. This entry is derived from a study of OX40 agonist ivuxolimab in advanced cancers. Across the study: Patient treatment consisted of intravenous ivuxolimab administration every 2 weeks at 0.01 to 10 mg/kg.

This table comes from immunoSEQ multiplex PCR, and its TCRdb copy is limited to in-frame clones, with some not included. The sample contains approximately 84,000 clones, 90% to 95% of which appear only once. The study, taken as a whole, reports: Among the lowest peripheral clonal expansion occurred in 0.1-3.0 mg/kg partial responders. Average numbers of expanded clones were greater in CD8+ T cells than in CD4+. Expanded peripheral T cell antigen specificity was not determined.

The source was CD4+ or CD8+ T cells sorted from blood, collected in a trial of the OX40 agonist ivuxolimab. The clonotype comes from an adult with an advanced solid tumor such as melanoma, head and neck, liver or kidney cancer. V is TRBV6-5 and J is TRBJ2-1; TRBD1 matches 12 bases. Written as DNA, the CDR3 is TGTGCCAGCAGTAACCGGGACAGGGGGCGTAATGAGCAGTTCTTC. Its protein is CASSNRDRGRNEQFF.